Below are 2 T cell receptor beta chains sequenced from a single sample in a study of cytomegalovirus exposure and HLA in healthy donors (dated by TCRdb to between 2016 and 2019). The library was produced with the immunoSEQ multiplex PCR assay. For the multiplex PCR, a mixture combining 60 forward primers for TCR Vbeta segments and 13 reverse primers for TCR Jbeta segments was used. TCRdb mirrors the immuneACCESS table, restricted to in-frame sequences. Some clones are absent from its copies; in checked studies, under half trace to an unresolved V gene, and the reason for the others is unknown. The sample's table covers tens of thousands of clones. The ten largest account for approximately 2.2% of the sample. Sequenced input: PBMCs. The receptor set was obtained from a female donor in good health and CMV-seronegative.

The rearrangement links TRBV14 to TRBJ2-3; D is possibly TRBD2 (5 bases). Per the germline V gene, CDR1 is SGHDN and CDR2 is FVKESK. V dropped 4 bases and J dropped 0 bases, with 23 bases sitting between them. This CDR3 contains 19 residues. CDR3 loop: CASSPAQAAIPASTDTQYF. In nucleotides, the CDR3 is TGTGCCAGCAGCCCAGCACAAGCGGCAATCCCCGCTAGCACAGATACGCAGTATTTT.

The chain uses TRBV5-6 and TRBJ2-1; TRBD2 agrees at 8 bases. The CDR3 has 15 residues. Germline V gene sequence: CDR1 SGHDT, CDR2 YYEEEE. V was pared by 4 bases and J by 5 bases, with 8 bases of the junction left unmatched. The CDR3 spells CASSRGGGVNNEQFF. The CDR3 region has the DNA TGTGCCAGCAGCCGGGGGGGAGGAGTCAACAATGAGCAGTTCTTC. Complete variable domain (other parts from reference TRBV5-6 and TRBJ2-1): DAGVTQSPTHLIKTRGQQVTLRCSPKSGHDTVSWYQQALGQGPQFIFQYYEEEERQRGNFPDRFSGHQFPNYSSELNVNALLLGDSALYLCASSRGGGVNNEQFFGPGTRLTVL.